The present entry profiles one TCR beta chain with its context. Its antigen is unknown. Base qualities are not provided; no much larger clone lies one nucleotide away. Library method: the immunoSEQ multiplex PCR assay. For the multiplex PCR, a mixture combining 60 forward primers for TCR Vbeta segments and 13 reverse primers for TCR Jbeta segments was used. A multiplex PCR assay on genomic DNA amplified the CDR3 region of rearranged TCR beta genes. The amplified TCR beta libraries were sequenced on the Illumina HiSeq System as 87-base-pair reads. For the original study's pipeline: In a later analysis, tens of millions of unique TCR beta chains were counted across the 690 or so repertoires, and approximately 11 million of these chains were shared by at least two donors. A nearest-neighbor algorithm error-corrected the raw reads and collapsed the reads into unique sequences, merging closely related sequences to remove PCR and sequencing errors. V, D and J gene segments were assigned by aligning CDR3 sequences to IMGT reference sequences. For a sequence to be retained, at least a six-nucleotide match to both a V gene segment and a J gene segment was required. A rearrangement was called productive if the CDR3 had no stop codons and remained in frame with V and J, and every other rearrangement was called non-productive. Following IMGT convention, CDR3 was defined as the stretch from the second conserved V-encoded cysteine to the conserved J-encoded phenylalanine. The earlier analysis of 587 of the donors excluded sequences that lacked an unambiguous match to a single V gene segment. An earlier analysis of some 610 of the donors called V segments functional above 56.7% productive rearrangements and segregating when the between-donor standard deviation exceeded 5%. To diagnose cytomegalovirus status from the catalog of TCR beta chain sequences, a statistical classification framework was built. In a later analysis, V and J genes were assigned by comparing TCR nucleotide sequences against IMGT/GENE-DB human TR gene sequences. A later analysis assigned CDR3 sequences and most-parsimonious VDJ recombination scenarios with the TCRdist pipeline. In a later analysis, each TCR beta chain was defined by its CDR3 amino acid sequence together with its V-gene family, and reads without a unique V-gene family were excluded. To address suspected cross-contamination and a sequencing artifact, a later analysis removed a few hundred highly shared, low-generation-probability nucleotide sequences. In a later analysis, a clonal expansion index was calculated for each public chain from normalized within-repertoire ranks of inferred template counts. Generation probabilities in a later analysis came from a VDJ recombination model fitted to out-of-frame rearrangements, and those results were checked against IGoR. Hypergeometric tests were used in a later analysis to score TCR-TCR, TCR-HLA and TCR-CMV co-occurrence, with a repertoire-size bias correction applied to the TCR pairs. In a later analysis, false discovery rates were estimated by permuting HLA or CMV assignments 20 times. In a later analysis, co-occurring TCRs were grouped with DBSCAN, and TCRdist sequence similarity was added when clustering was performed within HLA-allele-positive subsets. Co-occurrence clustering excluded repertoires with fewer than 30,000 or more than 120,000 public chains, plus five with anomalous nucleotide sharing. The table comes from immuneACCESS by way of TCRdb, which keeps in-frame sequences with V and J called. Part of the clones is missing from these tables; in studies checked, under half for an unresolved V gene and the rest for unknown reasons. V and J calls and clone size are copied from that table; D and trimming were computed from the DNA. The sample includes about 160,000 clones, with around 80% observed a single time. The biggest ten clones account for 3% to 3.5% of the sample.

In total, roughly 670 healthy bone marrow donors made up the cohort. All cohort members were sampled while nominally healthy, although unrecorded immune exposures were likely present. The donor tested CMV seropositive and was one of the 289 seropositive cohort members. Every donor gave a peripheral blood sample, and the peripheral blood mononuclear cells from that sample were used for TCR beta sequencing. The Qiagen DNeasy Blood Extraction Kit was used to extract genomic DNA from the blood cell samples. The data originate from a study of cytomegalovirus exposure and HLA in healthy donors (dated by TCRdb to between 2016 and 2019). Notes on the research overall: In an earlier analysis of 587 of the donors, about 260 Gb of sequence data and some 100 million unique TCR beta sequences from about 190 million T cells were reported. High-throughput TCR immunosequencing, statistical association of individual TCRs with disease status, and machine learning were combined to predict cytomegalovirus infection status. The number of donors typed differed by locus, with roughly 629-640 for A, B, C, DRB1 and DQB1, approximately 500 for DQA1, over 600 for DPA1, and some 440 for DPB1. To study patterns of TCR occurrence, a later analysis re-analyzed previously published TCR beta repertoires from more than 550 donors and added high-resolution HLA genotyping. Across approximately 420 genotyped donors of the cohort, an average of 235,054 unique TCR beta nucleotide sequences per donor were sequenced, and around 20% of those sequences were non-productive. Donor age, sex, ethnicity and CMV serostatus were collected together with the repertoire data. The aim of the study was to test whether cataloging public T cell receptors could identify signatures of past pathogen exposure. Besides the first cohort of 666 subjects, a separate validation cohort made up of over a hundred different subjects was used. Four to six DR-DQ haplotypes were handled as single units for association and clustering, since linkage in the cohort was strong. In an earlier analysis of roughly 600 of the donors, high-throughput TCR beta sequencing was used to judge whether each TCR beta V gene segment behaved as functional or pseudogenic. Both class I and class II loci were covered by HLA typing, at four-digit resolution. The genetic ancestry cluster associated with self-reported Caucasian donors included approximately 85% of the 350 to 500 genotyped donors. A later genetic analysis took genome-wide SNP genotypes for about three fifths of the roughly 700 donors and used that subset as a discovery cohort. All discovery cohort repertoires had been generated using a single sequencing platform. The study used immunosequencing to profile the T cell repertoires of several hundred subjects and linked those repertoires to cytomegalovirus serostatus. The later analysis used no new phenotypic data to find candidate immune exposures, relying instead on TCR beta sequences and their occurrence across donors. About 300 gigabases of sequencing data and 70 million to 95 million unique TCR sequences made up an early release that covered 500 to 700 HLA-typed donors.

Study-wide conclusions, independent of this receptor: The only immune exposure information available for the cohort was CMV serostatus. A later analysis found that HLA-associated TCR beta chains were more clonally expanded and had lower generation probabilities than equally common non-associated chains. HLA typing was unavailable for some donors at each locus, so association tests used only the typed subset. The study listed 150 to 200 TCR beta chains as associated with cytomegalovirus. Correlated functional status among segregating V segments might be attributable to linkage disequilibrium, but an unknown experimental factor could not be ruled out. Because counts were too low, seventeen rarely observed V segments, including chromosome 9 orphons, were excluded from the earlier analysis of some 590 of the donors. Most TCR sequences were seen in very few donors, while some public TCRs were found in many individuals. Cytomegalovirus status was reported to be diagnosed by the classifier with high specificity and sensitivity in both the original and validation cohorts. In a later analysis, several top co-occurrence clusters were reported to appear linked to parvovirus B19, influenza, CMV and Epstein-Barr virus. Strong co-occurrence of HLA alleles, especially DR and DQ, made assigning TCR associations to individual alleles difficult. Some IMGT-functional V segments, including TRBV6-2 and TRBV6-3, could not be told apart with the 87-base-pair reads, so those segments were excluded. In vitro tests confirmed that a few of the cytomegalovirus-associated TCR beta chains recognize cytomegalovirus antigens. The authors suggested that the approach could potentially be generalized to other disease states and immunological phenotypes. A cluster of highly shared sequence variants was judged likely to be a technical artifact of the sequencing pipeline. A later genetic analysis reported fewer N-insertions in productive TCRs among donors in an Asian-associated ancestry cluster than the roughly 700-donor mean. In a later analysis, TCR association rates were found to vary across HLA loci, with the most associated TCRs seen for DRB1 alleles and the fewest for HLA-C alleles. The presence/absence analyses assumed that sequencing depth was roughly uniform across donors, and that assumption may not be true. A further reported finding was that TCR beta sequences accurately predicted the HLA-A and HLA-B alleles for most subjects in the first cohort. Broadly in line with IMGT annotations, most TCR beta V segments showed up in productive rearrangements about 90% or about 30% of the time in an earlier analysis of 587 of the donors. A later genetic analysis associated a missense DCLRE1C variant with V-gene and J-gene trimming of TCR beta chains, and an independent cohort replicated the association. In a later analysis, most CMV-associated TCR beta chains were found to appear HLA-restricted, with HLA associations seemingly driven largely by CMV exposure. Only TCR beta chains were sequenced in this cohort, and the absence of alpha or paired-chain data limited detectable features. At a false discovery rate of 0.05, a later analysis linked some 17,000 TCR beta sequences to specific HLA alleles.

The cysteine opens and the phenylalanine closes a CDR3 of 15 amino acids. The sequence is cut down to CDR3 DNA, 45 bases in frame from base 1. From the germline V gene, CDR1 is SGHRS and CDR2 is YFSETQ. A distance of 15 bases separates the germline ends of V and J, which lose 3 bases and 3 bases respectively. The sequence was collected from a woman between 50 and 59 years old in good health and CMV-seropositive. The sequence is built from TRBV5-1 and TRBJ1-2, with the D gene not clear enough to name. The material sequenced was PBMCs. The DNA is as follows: TGCGCCAGCAGCTCGGGAGGACTCGGCGACTATGGCTACACCTTC. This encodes CASSSGGLGDYGYTF.